This is a list of T cell receptor beta chains from one sample in a study of radiotherapy plus CTLA-4 blockade in lung cancer. This table comes from immunoSEQ multiplex PCR, and its TCRdb copy is limited to in-frame clones, with some not included. The table has 81,000 or so clones, around nine tenths seen once. The source material was peripheral blood, sampled from a patient treated with radiotherapy plus ipilimumab. The receptors derive from a human donor with non-small cell lung cancer who had stable disease on radiotherapy plus ipilimumab. Each CDR3 is given with its conserved first and last residue. D genes are given only for firm matches. The size of a clone is reported for some rows only, either as once, few or many, or as a class for expanded clones.

V: TRBV6-4
J: TRBJ2-3
D: .
size: .
DNA: TGTGCCAGCAGTCAACTCGGGGACACAGATACGCAGTATTTT
CDR3: CASSQLGDTDTQYF

V: TRBV7-3
J: TRBJ2-7
D: TRBD1
size: .
DNA: TGTGCCAGCAGCTCACAGGGGAAAGGGTACGAGCAGTACTTC
CDR3: CASSSQGKGYEQYF

V: TRBV9
J: TRBJ1-6
D: TRBD1
size: .
DNA: TGTGCCAGCAGCGACCGGGACAGGGGGTCACCCCTCCACTTT
CDR3: CASSDRDRGSPLHF

V: TRBV19
J: TRBJ1-1
D: TRBD1
size: .
DNA: TGTGCCAGTAGTATTCGGCAGGGGGCTGGGACTGAAGCTTTCTTT
CDR3: CASSIRQGAGTEAFF

V: TRBV28
J: TRBJ2-2
D: TRBD2
size: .
DNA: TGTGCCAGCAGTCCCGGGGGGGCGAACACCGGGGAGCTGTTTTTT
CDR3: CASSPGGANTGELFF

V: TRBV5-1
J: TRBJ2-7
D: .
size: .
DNA: TGCGCCAGCAGCTTAGCGGACAGCCGGACGGAGCAGTACTTC
CDR3: CASSLADSRTEQYF

V: TRBV28
J: TRBJ1-5
D: TRBD1
size: .
DNA: TGTGCCAGCAGTTTAGAAGGGGGCAGCAATCAGCCCCAGCATTTT
CDR3: CASSLEGGSNQPQHF

V: TRBV6-4
J: TRBJ2-1
D: TRBD2
size: .
DNA: TGTGCCAGCAGTGACCATGGGGGAGGGCCACGAGAGCAGTTCTTC
CDR3: CASSDHGGGPREQFF

V: TRBV30
J: TRBJ2-7
D: TRBD1
size: once
DNA: TGTGCCTGGAGAGTACCGGGACAGACCCTTGGGCAGTACTTC
CDR3: CAWRVPGQTLGQYF

V: TRBV28
J: TRBJ1-1
D: .
size: .
DNA: TGTGCCAGCAGTTTACCCCCGTTGGGGGATGAAGCTTTCTTT
CDR3: CASSLPPLGDEAFF

V: TRBV28
J: TRBJ2-7
D: TRBD2
size: .
DNA: TGTGCCAGCAGCAAAGCGGGAGGGAATGAGTACGAGCAGTACTTC
CDR3: CASSKAGGNEYEQYF

V: TRBV28
J: TRBJ1-5
D: .
size: .
DNA: TGTGCCAGCAGTTCCCCTCGGTTCTTGGGGGGACAGCATTTT
CDR3: CASSSPRFLGGQHF

V: TRBV2
J: TRBJ1-2
D: TRBD1
size: .
DNA: TGTGCCAGCAGCCCCAGACAGGGCTTGGGCTACACCTTC
CDR3: CASSPRQGLGYTF

V: TRBV19
J: TRBJ2-7
D: .
size: .
DNA: TGTGCCAGTAGGCCCAGACGTAGCTCCTACGAGCAGTACTTC
CDR3: CASRPRRSSYEQYF

V: TRBV6-4
J: TRBJ1-5
D: TRBD1
size: .
DNA: TGTGCCAGCAGTGGCCGGGACAGGGTTGTTTATAGCAATCAGCCCCAGCATTTT
CDR3: CASSGRDRVVYSNQPQHF

V: TRBV5-1
J: TRBJ2-7
D: .
size: .
DNA: TGCGCCAGCAGCTTGGGGGGGGCCAGGAACGAGCAGTACTTC
CDR3: CASSLGGARNEQYF

V: TRBV6-5
J: TRBJ2-7
D: TRBD1
size: .
DNA: TGTGCCAGTTCTCAGGGGGACTACGAGCAGTACTTC
CDR3: CASSQGDYEQYF

V: TRBV11-1
J: TRBJ2-7
D: .
size: .
DNA: TGTGCCAGCAGCCCCCTCCCGGGAAGCTACGAGCAGTACTTC
CDR3: CASSPLPGSYEQYF

V: TRBV5-4
J: TRBJ1-4
D: .
size: once
DNA: TGTGCCAGCAGCTTGGATGCAACGAATGAAAAACTGTTTTTT
CDR3: CASSLDATNEKLFF

V: TRBV2
J: TRBJ1-6
D: .
size: .
DNA: TGTGCCAGCAGAGGCTCTCGGGGGTATAATTCACCCCTCCACTTT
CDR3: CASRGSRGYNSPLHF

V: TRBV28
J: TRBJ1-5
D: TRBD1
size: .
DNA: TGTGCCAGCAGAGTTGGCGGGACAGGGGGGTTTAGGGGTCAGCCCCAGCATTTT
CDR3: CASRVGGTGGFRGQPQHF

V: TRBV30
J: TRBJ2-7
D: TRBD2
size: .
DNA: TGTGCCTGGGTAAGGGGAGGGGATGGCGAGCAGTACTTC
CDR3: CAWVRGGDGEQYF

V: TRBV4-2
J: TRBJ1-4
D: .
size: .
DNA: TGTGCCAGCAGCCCCCCCCAGGCGGGCAGCTTTAATGAAAAACTGTTTTTT
CDR3: CASSPPQAGSFNEKLFF

V: TRBV16
J: TRBJ2-7
D: .
size: .
DNA: TGTGCCAGCAGCCATTCAGGCCCGACCAACGAGCAGTACTTC
CDR3: CASSHSGPTNEQYF

V: TRBV28
J: TRBJ2-7
D: .
size: few
DNA: TGTGCCAGCAGTTCCTCCCCCTACGAGCAGTACTTC
CDR3: CASSSSPYEQYF

V: TRBV7-2
J: TRBJ1-1
D: TRBD1
size: .
DNA: TGTGCCAGCAGCGTCTTACAGGGGGGAAGTGAAGCTTTCTTT
CDR3: CASSVLQGGSEAFF

V: TRBV19
J: TRBJ2-1
D: TRBD1
size: .
DNA: TGTGCCAGTAGTATTCGGGACAGGGCGGGCGATGAGCAGTTCTTC
CDR3: CASSIRDRAGDEQFF

V: TRBV5-1
J: TRBJ2-3
D: TRBD1
size: .
DNA: TGCGCCAGCAGCACGGGACAGGTCGGCACAGATACGCAGTATTTT
CDR3: CASSTGQVGTDTQYF

V: TRBV7-3
J: TRBJ2-5
D: TRBD2
size: .
DNA: TGTGCCAGCAGCTTAGGACTAGCGGGAGGGGAGACCCAGTACTTC
CDR3: CASSLGLAGGETQYF

V: TRBV18
J: TRBJ2-5
D: TRBD1
size: .
DNA: TGTGCCAGCTCACCACCTACAGGGGGTGAGACCCAGTACTTC
CDR3: CASSPPTGGETQYF

V: TRBV7-1
J: TRBJ1-5
D: .
size: .
DNA: TGTGCCAGCAGCCAGACAGCAGGACTTAGCAATCAGCCCCAGCATTTT
CDR3: CASSQTAGLSNQPQHF

V: TRBV11-2
J: TRBJ1-3
D: .
size: .
DNA: TGTGCCAGCACCTTCGGCAGGGCCGGGGGAAACACCATATATTTT
CDR3: CASTFGRAGGNTIYF

V: TRBV30
J: TRBJ1-5
D: TRBD1
size: once
DNA: TGTGCCTGGAGTGTAGGACAGGGTAGGGGTCAGCCCCAGCATTTT
CDR3: CAWSVGQGRGQPQHF

V: TRBV6-1
J: TRBJ1-3
D: .
size: .
DNA: TGTGCCAGCAGTGCCCTGACAGCCAACTCTGGAAACACCATATATTTT
CDR3: CASSALTANSGNTIYF

V: TRBV11-3
J: TRBJ2-7
D: TRBD1
size: .
DNA: TGTGCCAGCAGCCCTGGCCGGGACAGGTTCGGGAACGAGCAGTACTTC
CDR3: CASSPGRDRFGNEQYF

V: TRBV7-2
J: TRBJ2-3
D: .
size: few
DNA: TGTGCCAGCAGCTCCTACCTGGAGGCCTCAGATACGCAGTATTTT
CDR3: CASSSYLEASDTQYF

V: TRBV10-3
J: TRBJ1-5
D: .
size: few
DNA: TGTGCCATCAGTGAGCGGCAGGGAGGCAATCAGCCCCAGCATTTT
CDR3: CAISERQGGNQPQHF

V: TRBV6-5
J: TRBJ2-7
D: TRBD1
size: .
DNA: TGTGCCAGCAGTCGACAGGGGGGCTCCTACGAGCAGTACTTC
CDR3: CASSRQGGSYEQYF

V: TRBV15
J: TRBJ1-4
D: .
size: .
DNA: TGTGCCACCAGCAGAGATCTCGTGGGTATCGGTAATGAAAAACTGTTTTTT
CDR3: CATSRDLVGIGNEKLFF

V: TRBV25-1
J: TRBJ2-3
D: .
size: .
DNA: TGTGCCAGCAGTTGGGGGGATACGCAGTATTTT
CDR3: CASSWGDTQYF

V: TRBV28
J: TRBJ2-6
D: .
size: .
DNA: TGTGCCAGCAGCCTCCAATCTGGGGCCAACGTCCTGACTTTC
CDR3: CASSLQSGANVLTF

V: TRBV28
J: TRBJ1-4
D: .
size: .
DNA: TGTGCCAGCAGAGCCGCTGGGGGCACCCTGTTTTTT
CDR3: CASRAAGGTLFF

V: TRBV30
J: TRBJ1-6
D: TRBD1
size: few
DNA: TGTGCCTGGAAGGGGGACAGTTATAATTCACCCCTCCACTTT
CDR3: CAWKGDSYNSPLHF

V: TRBV19
J: TRBJ1-3
D: TRBD1
size: .
DNA: TGTGCCAGTAGACCGGGACAGGGTGGAAACACCATATATTTT
CDR3: CASRPGQGGNTIYF

V: TRBV11-2
J: TRBJ1-3
D: .
size: .
DNA: TGTGCCAGCAGCTTGGGGATATTTGGAAACACCATATATTTT
CDR3: CASSLGIFGNTIYF

V: TRBV6-5
J: TRBJ1-2
D: TRBD1
size: .
DNA: TGTGCCAGCAGCCCCGGGACAGTGGATAGGGGCTACACCTTC
CDR3: CASSPGTVDRGYTF

V: TRBV28
J: TRBJ1-1
D: .
size: .
DNA: TGTGCCAGCAGTTTATCTCCGGGACTGAACACTGAAGCTTTCTTT
CDR3: CASSLSPGLNTEAFF

V: TRBV5-1
J: TRBJ1-3
D: .
size: .
DNA: TGCGCCAGCAGCGGGGGACGAGTCTCTGGAAACACCATATATTTT
CDR3: CASSGGRVSGNTIYF

V: TRBV9
J: TRBJ1-1
D: .
size: .
DNA: TGTGCCAGCAGCGTGCAGGGGAGCACTGAAGCTTTCTTT
CDR3: CASSVQGSTEAFF

V: TRBV18
J: TRBJ2-5
D: TRBD1
size: .
DNA: TGTGCCAGCTCACCACCGGGACAGGGTAGGACCCAGTACTTC
CDR3: CASSPPGQGRTQYF

V: TRBV7-9
J: TRBJ2-3
D: .
size: .
DNA: TGTGCCAGCAGCTTAATCCCCTCGGGGTCCCCCTCCACAGATACGCAGTATTTT
CDR3: CASSLIPSGSPSTDTQYF